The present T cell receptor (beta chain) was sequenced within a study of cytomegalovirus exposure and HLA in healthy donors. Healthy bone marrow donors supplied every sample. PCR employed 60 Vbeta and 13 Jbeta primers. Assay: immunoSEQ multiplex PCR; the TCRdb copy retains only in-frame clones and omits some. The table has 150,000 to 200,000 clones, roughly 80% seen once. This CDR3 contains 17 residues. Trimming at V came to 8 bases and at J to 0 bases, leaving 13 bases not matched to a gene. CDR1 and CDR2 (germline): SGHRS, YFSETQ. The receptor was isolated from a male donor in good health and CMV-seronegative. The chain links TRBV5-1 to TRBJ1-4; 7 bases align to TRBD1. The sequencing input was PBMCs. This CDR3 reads CASSPGQRLATNEKLFF. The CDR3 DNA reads TGCGCCAGTTCGCCGGGACAGAGACTTGCAACTAATGAAAAACTGTTTTTT.